This T cell receptor (beta chain) was captured by sequencing in a study of siplizumab effects on memory and regulatory T cells. Only in-frame clones appear in the TCRdb table, and some are missing; sequencing was by immunoSEQ multiplex PCR. The sample lists about 15,000 clones, 35% to 45% occurring once. The germline V gene has CDR1 LNHDA and CDR2 SQIVND (reference sequence). V lost 6 bases and J 5 bases, leaving 18 bases between the germline ends. This CDR3 comprises 15 residues. Study-wide results and limits: Proliferating siplizumab-culture Treg suppressive function went unconfirmed. Unstimulated subsets contained matches for only a minor fraction of alloreactive clones.

Concerning this clone: Its cognate antigen is unknown.

Researchers maintained the mixed lymphocyte reaction cells in coculture at 37°C for six to seven days. V gene TRBV19 combines with J gene TRBJ2-3; the D gene is possibly TRBD2 (5 bases). The TCR sequence derives from a human donor in good health; the cells came from an allogeneic mixed lymphocyte reaction. Some clones in this sample may be carry-over from other donors' samples. The specimen was CFSE-low (dividing) CD4+ T cells sorted from an allogeneic mixed lymphocyte reaction. CDR3 in amino acids: CASRMSGVKGDTQYF. CDR3 DNA sequence: TGTGCCAGTAGGATGAGCGGCGTTAAGGGAGATACGCAGTATTTT.